This TCR beta chain was captured by sequencing in a study of shared clonotypes between healthy human individuals. Regarding the study as a whole: Compared with memory subsets, naive subsets generally had larger estimated richness.

Generated by immunoSEQ multiplex PCR, the TCRdb table keeps only in-frame clones and is missing some. The table records approximately 1,500,000 clones, roughly 96% of them present only once. Germline lookup yields CDR1 SNHLY and CDR2 FYNNEI. The CDR3 is 12 amino acids. Losses at the gene ends were 1 base for V and 9 bases for J; bases not matched to a gene: 0. Regarding this clone: Its antigen is as yet unknown. This sample also contains other DNA sequences that code for the same CDR3.

The receptor comes from a man in his thirties or forties in good health. The chain uses TRBV2 and TRBJ1-5; 7 bases are a match to TRBD1. Sequences were obtained from naive CD4+ T cells sorted from blood. The subset: CD45RA+ positively selected. The CDR3 DNA reads as TGTGCCAGCAGTGAAGACAGGGGGCCCCAGCATTTT. This translates into CASSEDRGPQHF.